This passage covers 32 T cell receptor beta chains from one sample sequenced in a study of blood T cell repertoires in COVID-19. Generated by immunoSEQ multiplex PCR, the TCRdb table keeps only in-frame clones and is missing some. The table shows about 120,000 clones, with 55% to 75% occurring only once. The sequenced sample consisted of peripheral blood. Every receptor here comes from a woman in her seventies with acute or convalescent COVID-19.

This chain links TRBV2 with TRBJ1-2; tentative D call: TRBD1 (6 bases). CDR1 is SNHLY and CDR2 is FYNNEI in the germline V gene. The CDR3 covers 15 residues. V was trimmed by 7 bases and J by 0 bases, leaving 15 bases between them. The CDR3 sequence is CASKMDSSANYGYTF. The CDR3 DNA reads TGTGCCAGCAAGATGGACAGTTCCGCTAACTATGGCTACACCTTC.

This clone was observed a few times. The chain is built from TRBV4-3 and TRBJ1-6; D ambiguous. The CDR3 loop spans 12 amino acids. V was trimmed by 1 base and J by 7 bases, leaving 2 bases between them. The germline gives CDR1 LGHNA, CDR2 YSLEER. DNA of the CDR3: TGCGCCAGCAGCCAAGCGAATTCACCCCTCCACTTT. Residues: CASSQANSPLHF.

The gene calls are TRBV4-1 and TRBJ2-2; no definite D call. Germline V gene sequence: CDR1 MGHRA, CDR2 YSYEKL. V shed 0 bases and J shed 6 bases, with 17 bases lying between them. This CDR3 has 17 residues. The CDR3: CASSQDRTRGIAGELFF. CDR3 nucleotide sequence: TGCGCCAGCAGCCAAGATCGAACGCGCGGAATCGCCGGGGAGCTGTTTTTT.

The chain links TRBV27 to TRBJ2-3; 12 bases are shared with TRBD2. V lost 3 bases to trimming and J lost 5 bases; unmatched junction nucleotides: 9. The CDR3 runs 17 residues. Germline loops: CDR1 MNHEY, CDR2 SMNVEV (reference sequence). CDR3 amino acids: CASSFYGLAGPGDTQYF. The CDR3 DNA follows: TGTGCCAGCAGTTTTTACGGACTAGCGGGACCTGGAGATACGCAGTATTTT.

J is TRBJ2-2 and V is TRBV3-1 (or the pseudogene TRBV3-2); TRBD2 matches at 12 bases. There are 17 residues in the CDR3. Germline lookup yields CDR1 LGHDT and CDR2 YNNKEL (reference sequence). V shed 7 bases, J shed 6 bases, and the junction held 12 bases outside the gene matches. CDR3 sequence (DNA): TGTGCCAGCACCCACCGAGGGGCTAGCGGGGGGGCCGGGGAGCTGTTTTTT. It encodes CASTHRGASGGAGELFF.

V and J are TRBV6-5 and TRBJ2-7, with D possibly matching TRBD1 (6 bases). Trimming cost V 7 bases and J 2 bases, with 15 bases left between them. The CDR3 extends over 14 amino acids. In germline, CDR1 is MNHEY, CDR2 SVGAGI. The chain's CDR3 is CASKGHLYPYEQYF. For the CDR3, the DNA is TGTGCCAGCAAGGGACATCTCTATCCCTACGAGCAGTACTTC.

A few counts support this clone. V and J are TRBV5-3 and TRBJ2-7; 8 nucleotides match TRBD1. TRBV5-3 is classed as an ORF, of uncertain function. The J segment lost 1 base and the V segment lost 1 base, leaving 16 bases of the junction unmatched. The CDR3 spans 19 residues. The DNA for the CDR3 is TGTGCCAGAAGCTTGCCTCCCCGACAGGGGAAGAGGGCTTCCTACGAGCAGTACTTC. The encoded protein is CARSLPPRQGKRASYEQYF.

The chain joins TRBV25-1 to TRBJ1-4, with D uncertain. The CDR3 has 15 residues. Between the trimmed V and J ends, which lost 0 bases and 7 bases, there was a span of 12 bases. Per germline, CDR1 MGHDK and CDR2 SYGVNS. Written as DNA, the CDR3 is TGTGCCAGCAGTGAATATATTCCGCACGGTGAAAAACTGTTTTTT. Translation: CASSEYIPHGEKLFF.

The chain links TRBV5-1 to TRBJ1-1, with D uncertain. Germline-derived CDR1 and CDR2 are SGHRS and YFSETQ. This CDR3 spans 16 amino acids. The V gene lost 0 bases and the J gene lost 0 bases, with 12 bases spanning the gap. The CDR3 reads CASSLAPSGMNTEAFF. The CDR3 DNA reads as TGCGCCAGCAGCTTGGCCCCCAGTGGTATGAACACTGAAGCTTTCTTT.

This clone has only a few counts. The rearrangement links TRBV19 to TRBJ1-2; unclear D gene. Germline V gene lookup returns CDR1 LNHDA and CDR2 SQIVND (reference sequence). This CDR3 comprises 13 residues. V lost 5 bases, J lost 6 bases, and 13 bases lay in between. Written as DNA, the CDR3 is TGTGCCAGTAGTCCCCGGTTGAGGGATGGCTACACCTTC. Protein: CASSPRLRDGYTF.

This clone was recorded only once. The chain carries TRBV28 and TRBJ1-5; 8 nucleotides agree with TRBD1. There are 19 residues in the CDR3. Per germline, CDR1 MDHEN and CDR2 SYDVKM. Trimming at V came to 5 bases and at J to 10 bases, leaving 25 bases not matched to a gene. For the CDR3, the DNA is TGTGCCAGCAGTCCCCCCCTGACAGGGGCTTACGGAGTGGGTCAACCCCAGCATTTT. Translating it yields CASSPPLTGAYGVGQPQHF. The entire variable domain, with the rest obtained from reference TRBV28 and TRBJ1-5, is as follows: DVKVTQSSRYLVKRTGEKVFLECVQDMDHENMFWYRQDPGLGLRLIYFSYDVKMKEKGDIPEGYSVSREKKERFSLILESASTNQTSMYLCASSPPLTGAYGVGQPQHFGDGTRLSIL.

The rearrangement joins TRBV5-8 to TRBJ1-6; D might be TRBD1 (5 bases). V lost 2 bases, J lost 8 bases, and 11 bases lay in between. Germline V gene data show CDR1 as SGHTS and CDR2 as YDEGEE. This CDR3 has 14 amino acids. The DNA for the CDR3 is TGTGCCAGCAGCTTTAGGGGCAGAGATTCACCCCTCCACTTT. Translated: CASSFRGRDSPLHF.

This sequence joins TRBV7-2 and TRBJ2-5, with TRBD1 as a possible D gene (6 bases). The CDR3 sequence is 15 residues long. Deletions cut 5 bases from V and 5 bases from J, with 18 bases between. Germline V gene sequence: CDR1 SGHTA, CDR2 FQGNSA. The CDR3 nucleotides are TGTGCCAGCAGCCCGGCAGACAGGCGGTTGGAGACCCAGTACTTC. Its translation is CASSPADRRLETQYF.

This clone came up a few times. The rearrangement uses TRBV7-6 and TRBJ2-3; 10 nucleotides agree with TRBD2. Germline CDR1 reads SGHVS; CDR2 reads FNYEAQ. The CDR3 totals 15 residues. With V trimmed by 5 bases and J by 6 bases, 8 bases remained unmatched. CDR3 protein: CASSQSGGAGDTQYF. The CDR3 coding sequence is TGTGCCAGCAGCCAAAGCGGGGGGGCCGGGGATACGCAGTATTTT.

The chain combines TRBV28 with TRBJ1-6; TRBD1 agrees at 11 bases. The J segment lost 6 bases and the V segment lost 2 bases, leaving 9 bases of the junction unmatched. The CDR3 loop spans 18 amino acids. Germline CDR1 MDHEN, CDR2 SYDVKM. The CDR3 loop is CASSLTPSGQGANSPLHF. The CDR3 DNA is TGTGCCAGCAGTTTAACCCCGTCCGGACAGGGGGCTAATTCACCCCTCCACTTT.

This clone appeared many times. This chain links TRBV5-1 with TRBJ1-1; 7 positions match TRBD1. The germline gives CDR1 SGHRS, CDR2 YFSETQ. This CDR3 is 15 amino acids long. The V gene end was trimmed by 0 bases and the J gene end by 6 bases; junction bases not matched to a gene: 8. CDR3 sequence (DNA): TGCGCCAGCAGCTTGGTGAACAGGGGCGGCGCTGAAGCTTTCTTT. Encoded protein: CASSLVNRGGAEAFF.

The table lists this clone with a few counts. V gene TRBV5-1 combines with J gene TRBJ2-1, with D perhaps matching TRBD2 (6 bases). This CDR3 comprises 16 residues. Germline V gene lookup returns CDR1 SGHRS and CDR2 YFSETQ. V lost 0 bases, J lost 2 bases, and 12 bases lay in between. CDR3 loop: CASSLGMGGPYNEQFF. The CDR3 DNA sequence: TGCGCCAGCAGCTTGGGTATGGGAGGTCCCTACAATGAGCAGTTCTTC. Full variable domain (rest looked up from reference TRBV5-1 and TRBJ2-1): KAGVTQTPRYLIKTRGQQVTLSCSPISGHRSVSWYQQTPGQGLQFLFEYFSETQRNKGNFPGRFSGRQFSNSRSEMNVSTLELGDSALYLCASSLGMGGPYNEQFFGPGTRLTVL.

This clone was counted a few times. The chain couples TRBV6-6 to TRBJ2-5; TRBD1 aligns across 8 bases. Germline CDR1 reads MNHNY; CDR2 reads SVGAGI (reference sequence). This CDR3 comprises 14 residues. J lost 4 bases, V lost 1 base, and 2 bases had no gene match. The CDR3 DNA reads TGTGCCAGCAGTTACTTACAGGGGGTAGAGACCCAGTACTTC. Amino acids: CASSYLQGVETQYF.

This chain links TRBV7-2 with TRBJ2-3; D not certain. The CDR3 covers 12 residues. The ends were cut back, 3 bases at V and 11 bases at J, with 12 bases in the middle. Germline V gives CDR1 SGHTA, CDR2 FQGNSA. DNA of the CDR3: TGTGCCAGCAGCTTCGGTCAACCTAAGCAGTATTTT. Translating gives CASSFGQPKQYF.

The sample holds many counts of this clone. J is TRBJ2-5 and V is TRBV2, with TRBD2 matching 10 bases. Germline CDR1 SNHLY, CDR2 FYNNEI. With V trimmed by 6 bases and J by 5 bases, 12 bases remained unmatched. The CDR3 runs to 16 residues. The CDR3 is CASRDLAGEVWETQYF. Here the CDR3 DNA reads TGTGCCAGCAGAGACCTAGCGGGAGAGGTGTGGGAGACCCAGTACTTC.

This clone has a count of ten or more. J is TRBJ1-6 and V is TRBV2, with 9 bases aligning to TRBD1. With V trimmed by 8 bases and J by 4 bases, 21 bases remained unmatched. The CDR3 is made up of 20 amino acids. Germline V gives CDR1 SNHLY, CDR2 FYNNEI. The CDR3 sequence: CASWSMTGGTFGSYNSPLHF. Here the CDR3 DNA reads TGTGCCAGCTGGTCGATGACAGGGGGGACCTTCGGCTCTTATAATTCACCCCTCCACTTT.

The CDR3 is CASSSDTEKLFF. DNA of the CDR3: TGTGCCAGCAGCTCGGACACTGAAAAACTGTTTTTT. The rearrangement links TRBV5-5 to TRBJ1-4; D is perhaps TRBD1 (5 bases). Per germline, CDR1 SGHKS and CDR2 YYEKEE (reference sequence). This CDR3 spans 12 amino acids. V gave up 3 bases and J gave up 7 bases, with 7 bases separating them.

The V and J genes are TRBV10-2 and TRBJ2-3; TRBD2 matches 7 bases. The CDR3 is 13 amino acids. CDR1 and CDR2 (germline): WSHSY, SAAADI. J was trimmed by 4 bases and V by 7 bases; bases with no gene match: 5. The CDR3 DNA follows: TGCGCCAGCAAGGGGCGGGGGTCAGATACGCAGTATTTT. It encodes CASKGRGSDTQYF.

This chain connects TRBV5-1 to TRBJ2-7; D gene unclear. This CDR3 comprises 12 residues. The V and J ends lost 4 bases and 4 bases respectively, with 9 bases between them. Germline CDR1 SGHRS, CDR2 YFSETQ. The chain's CDR3 is CASSPTSYEQYF. DNA for the CDR3: TGCGCCAGCAGCCCTACTTCTTACGAGCAGTACTTC.

V usage is TRBV2 and J usage is TRBJ1-6; D is possibly TRBD1 (5 bases). Trimming stripped 3 bases from V and 6 bases from J, with 12 bases between. There are 15 residues in the CDR3. Germline values: CDR1 SNHLY, CDR2 FYNNEI. The CDR3 nucleotides read TGTGCCAGCAGTGAGTTGGGGGGAAGTAATTCACCCCTCCACTTT. Translated, it gives CASSELGGSNSPLHF.

The chain links TRBV19 to TRBJ2-1; 8 bases agree with TRBD2. Germline V gene sequence: CDR1 LNHDA, CDR2 SQIVND (reference sequence). This CDR3 comprises 15 residues. J lost 2 bases, V lost 3 bases, and 3 bases had no gene match. This CDR3 is CASSIGRGAYNEQFF. DNA of the CDR3: TGTGCCAGTAGTATTGGGCGGGGGGCCTACAATGAGCAGTTCTTC.

Regarding this clone: Other DNA variants within this sample encode the same CDR3. The V call is TRBV12-3 or TRBV12-4, the J call TRBJ1-2; 7 nucleotides line up with TRBD1. CDR3 length: 13 residues. J was trimmed by 7 bases and V by 5 bases; bases with no gene match: 7. Here the CDR3 reads CASSNQGVGGYTF. The CDR3 DNA reads as TGTGCCAGCAGTAACCAGGGGGTAGGTGGCTACACCTTC.

There are many counts of this clone. The genes are TRBV18 and TRBJ1-3; no reliable D call. The ends were cut back, 3 bases at V and 2 bases at J, with 14 bases in the middle. CDR3 length: 16 amino acids. Germline assignment: CDR1 KGHSH and CDR2 LQKENI. CDR3 sequence reads: CASSPGRTSAGNTIYF. CDR3 nucleotide sequence: TGTGCCAGCTCACCGGGGAGGACCTCCGCTGGAAACACCATATATTTT.

This clone was detected ten times or more. The V call is TRBV28, the J call TRBJ2-1; 10 bases agree with TRBD2. The CDR3 spans 14 residues. Germline CDR1 is MDHEN and CDR2 is SYDVKM. Germline trimming cut 5 bases from V and 7 bases from J; bases unmatched to any gene: 5. The CDR3 coding sequence is TGTGCCAGCAGTCCAGTAGCGGGAGGTAATGAGCAGTTCTTC. Amino acids: CASSPVAGGNEQFF.

The V call is TRBV12-3 or TRBV12-4, the J call TRBJ2-3; 7 nucleotides agree with TRBD2. Trimming took 3 bases from V and 4 from J; bases not matched to a gene: 1. The CDR3 contains 13 residues. This CDR3 reads CASSFRGADTQYF. DNA of the CDR3: TGTGCCAGCAGTTTCCGGGGGGCAGATACGCAGTATTTT.

V usage is TRBV2 and J usage is TRBJ1-2, with D maybe TRBD1 (6 bases). This CDR3 has 12 amino acids. Germline V CDR1 and CDR2: SNHLY, FYNNEI. Trimming stripped 7 bases from V and 7 bases from J, with 13 bases between. CDR3: CASTTGSFGYTF. CDR3 bases: TGTGCCAGCACTACAGGGTCTTTTGGCTACACCTTC.

The rearrangement links TRBV3-1 (or the pseudogene TRBV3-2) to TRBJ2-2; 8 positions agree with TRBD2. This CDR3 has 18 amino acids. Trimming cost V 1 base and J 3 bases; bases outside gene matches: 10. The germline CDR1 and CDR2 sequences are LGHDT and YNNKEL (reference sequence). The CDR3 sequence is CASSQAPREGSYTGELFF. CDR3 nucleotides: TGTGCCAGCAGCCAAGCCCCTCGGGAGGGATCTTACACCGGGGAGCTGTTTTTT.